The T cell receptor (beta chain) described here comes from a study of response to subunit inactivated influenza vaccine. Overall study results and limits: The study's authors posited that every seasonal influenza vaccination enlists few new T cells.

Each CDR3 protein gets one entry after TCRdb re-called the RT-PCR reads with MiXCR. The data show roughly 790,000 distinct CDR3 sequences, with less than 25% seen just once and about 9.4% held by the top ten. The CDR3 consists of 14 residues. The ends were cut back, 3 bases at V and 2 bases at J, with 10 bases in the middle. This clonotype was seen a few times. Antigen: not known. Sample: PBMCs from blood, taken around 5 days after vaccination. This sequence joins TRBV12-3 or TRBV12-4 and TRBJ1-2; no clear D. This sequence was found in a middle-aged man who received an inactivated influenza vaccine. The DNA of the CDR3 is TGTGCCAGCAGTTTGTATCTGGGGAACTATGGCTACACCTTC. Translation gives CASSLYLGNYGYTF.